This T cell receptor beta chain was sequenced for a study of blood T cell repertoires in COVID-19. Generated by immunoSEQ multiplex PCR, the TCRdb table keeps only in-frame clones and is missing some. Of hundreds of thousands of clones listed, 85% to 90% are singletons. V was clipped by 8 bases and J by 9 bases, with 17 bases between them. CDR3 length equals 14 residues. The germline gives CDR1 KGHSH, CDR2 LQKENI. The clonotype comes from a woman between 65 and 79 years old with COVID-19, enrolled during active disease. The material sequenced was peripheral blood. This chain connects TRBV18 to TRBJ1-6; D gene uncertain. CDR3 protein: CASPGEGDRSPLHF. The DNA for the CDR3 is TGTGCCAGCCCCGGGGAGGGAGACCGTTCACCCCTCCACTTT.